The clone carrying this T cell receptor (beta chain) was detected a few times. From the 5' RACE reads, TCRdb called clonotypes with MiXCR, one entry per CDR3 protein. The sample lists tens of thousands of distinct CDR3 sequences; about 15% were seen once. Germline values: CDR1 MNHEY, CDR2 SMNVEV (reference sequence). The CDR3 sequence is 15 residues long. V shed 2 bases and J shed 2 bases, with 11 bases lying between them. The sample belongs to a study of CD8 T cells in ankylosing spondylitis. This chain connects TRBV27 to TRBJ2-3; tentatively, D is TRBD1 or TRBD2 (5 bases each). The clonotype originates from a male donor with ankylosing spondylitis or in good health (not recorded which). The sequenced material came from blood. CDR3: CASSLRGRHTDTQYF. The CDR3 region has the DNA TGTGCCAGCAGTTTAAGGGGACGCCACACAGATACGCAGTATTTT.